The text below deals with one T cell receptor beta chain. Its antigen is not known. The data were taken from a study of T cells in localized non-small cell lung cancer. Broader study findings: Greater blood T cell density accompanied longer overall survival. A single tumor region was sequenced, leaving heterogeneity possible. Uninvolved adjacent lung, not tumor, had the highest T cell clonality. Appearance in adjacent lung was seen for a median approximately 58 of the top 100 tumor clones.

TCRdb keeps only in-frame clones here, not all; method: immunoSEQ multiplex PCR. The sample has 40,000 to 55,000 clones; 65% to 90% are singletons. The germline CDR1 and CDR2 sequences are PRHDT and FYEKMQ (reference sequence). Trimming at V came to 0 bases and at J to 4 bases, leaving 6 bases not matched to a gene. The CDR3 loop spans 15 amino acids. Sequenced material: peripheral blood mononuclear cells, taken before any cancer treatment. The TCR originated in a man aged 40 to 70 with stage III lung adenocarcinoma. The J gene is TRBJ2-7, the V gene TRBV13; 7 positions agree with TRBD1. The CDR3 region has the DNA TGTGCCAGCAGCTTAGGTGTGACAGGGACGTACGAGCAGTACTTC. Protein product: CASSLGVTGTYEQYF.